Each of the 28 T cell receptor beta chains below was sequenced from the same sample in a study of shared clonotypes between healthy human individuals. Method: immunoSEQ multiplex PCR; TCRdb's copy keeps in-frame clones and lacks some. The profile shows 850,000 to 1,200,000 clones, roughly 75% of them singletons. The sample consisted of memory CD4+ T cells sorted from blood. Subset of the sample: CD45RA-negative fraction. The receptors were sampled from a man between 18 and 35 years old in good health.

This clone occurred a few times. The chain couples TRBV2 to TRBJ2-1; 10 bases agree with TRBD2. The V segment lost 4 bases and the J segment 8 bases; nucleotides outside the gene matches: 5. Germline V gene lookup returns CDR1 SNHLY and CDR2 FYNNEI. The CDR3 runs 14 residues. The CDR3 loop is CASSALAGGHEQFF. DNA of the CDR3: TGTGCCAGCAGTGCCTTAGCGGGGGGCCATGAGCAGTTCTTC.

For this clone: Other nucleotide sequences from this sample produce the same CDR3. The chain couples TRBV19 to TRBJ1-4; D unresolved. Between the trimmed V and J ends, which lost 3 bases and 0 bases, there was a span of 5 bases. CDR3 length: 14 residues. Per the germline V gene, CDR1 is LNHDA and CDR2 is SQIVND (reference sequence). CDR3 sequence reads: CASSISATNEKLFF. The CDR3 bases are TGTGCCAGTAGTATTTCTGCAACTAATGAAAAACTGTTTTTT.

The chain links TRBV7-8 to TRBJ1-5; D perhaps matches TRBD1 (5 bases). Trimming took 4 bases from V and 4 from J, leaving 17 bases between them. This CDR3 is built from 16 residues. In germline, CDR1 is SGHVS, CDR2 FQNEAQ. The CDR3 is CASSSTGGGANQPQHF. The DNA for the CDR3 is TGTGCCAGCAGCTCAACTGGAGGAGGGGCGAATCAGCCCCAGCATTTT.

A few counts support this clone. The chain recombines TRBV9 with TRBJ2-5; 11 nucleotides align to TRBD2. From germline, CDR1 is SGDLS and CDR2 YYNGEE. V shed 2 bases, J shed 1 base, and the junction held 7 bases outside the gene matches. The CDR3 is 17 residues long. CDR3 sequence reads: CASSVLAGGGSQETQYF. The CDR3 region has the DNA TGTGCCAGCAGCGTCCTAGCGGGAGGAGGTAGCCAAGAGACCCAGTACTTC.

The gene calls are TRBV5-1 and TRBJ2-5, with TRBD1 identical over 9 bases. The CDR3 length is 15 residues. The J segment lost 5 bases and the V segment lost 6 bases, leaving 11 bases of the junction unmatched. Germline assignment: CDR1 SGHRS and CDR2 YFSETQ. CDR3 nucleotides: TGCGCCAGCACTACAGGGGGCAATAAGGGGGAGACCCAGTACTTC. Protein sequence: CASTTGGNKGETQYF.

The J gene is TRBJ1-1, the V gene TRBV4-1, with 9 bases matching TRBD1. The CDR3 extends over 15 amino acids. The germline CDR1 and CDR2 sequences are MGHRA and YSYEKL. V shed 4 bases and J 1 base; nucleotides not matched to a gene: 4. The CDR3 sequence: CASSRGQGQNTEAFF. The CDR3 nucleotides are TGCGCCAGCAGCCGGGGACAGGGTCAGAACACTGAAGCTTTCTTT.

The chain links TRBV5-1 to TRBJ1-5, with TRBD1 identical over 7 bases. This CDR3 contains 14 residues. The ends lost 3 bases at V and 3 bases at J; junction bases unmatched: 3. CDR1 and CDR2 (germline): SGHRS, YFSETQ. In DNA, the CDR3 is TGCGCCAGCAGCTCCGGGACAGACAATCAGCCCCAGCATTTT. Translating it yields CASSSGTDNQPQHF.

The rearrangement links TRBV4-3 to TRBJ2-5, with 14 bases aligning to TRBD2. The CDR3 extends over 13 amino acids. Germline V gene sequence: CDR1 LGHNA, CDR2 YSLEER. Trimming removed 3 bases from V and 14 bases from J; junction bases left unmatched: 5. CDR3 loop: CASSQGLAGDVYF. The CDR3 coding sequence is TGCGCCAGCAGCCAGGGACTAGCGGGAGACGTATACTTC.

This clone occurred a few times. This chain uses TRBV5-1 with TRBJ2-2; possible D gene TRBD1, 5 bases. V shed 4 bases and J shed 5 bases, with 15 bases lying between them. There are 15 residues in the CDR3. CDR1 is SGHRS, CDR2 YFSETQ, per germline. The CDR3 reads CASSDQGDFTGELFF. The CDR3 DNA reads TGCGCCAGCAGCGACCAGGGCGATTTTACCGGGGAGCTGTTTTTT.

On this clone: The sample has other DNA sequences that encode this CDR3 too. J is TRBJ2-3 and V is TRBV30; D might be TRBD2 (7 bases). The V and J ends lost 0 bases and 4 bases respectively, with 8 bases between them. Germline lookup yields CDR1 GTSNPN and CDR2 SVGIG (reference sequence). The CDR3 sequence is 13 residues long. The DNA for the CDR3 is TGTGCCTGGAGTGTAGGGGGGGCAGATACGCAGTATTTT. As protein: CAWSVGGADTQYF.

A remark on this clone: This specimen includes other DNA sequences encoding the same CDR3. This chain connects TRBV5-1 to TRBJ2-3; 8 bases line up with TRBD1. CDR1 and CDR2 from the germline V gene are SGHRS and YFSETQ. This CDR3 has 15 residues. V lost 4 bases and J lost 0; bases outside the gene matches: 4. This chain's CDR3 is CASSRGQASTDTQYF. The CDR3 DNA is TGCGCCAGCAGCCGGGGACAGGCAAGCACAGATACGCAGTATTTT.

This rearrangement joins TRBV7-3 to TRBJ1-6; no definite D call. Trimming took 5 bases from V and 7 from J, leaving 12 bases between them. This CDR3 is 14 amino acids long. Germline loops: CDR1 SGHTA, CDR2 FQGTGA. The CDR3 bases are TGTGCCAGCAGCGAGAACTTAGAGAATTCACCCCTCCACTTT. Encoded protein: CASSENLENSPLHF.

This clone has just one count. The gene calls are TRBV13 and TRBJ2-5, with no clear D. V lost 2 bases, J lost 4 bases, and 5 bases lay in between. The CDR3 contains 12 residues. CDR1 PRHDT and CDR2 FYEKMQ come from the germline V gene (reference sequence). The DNA of the CDR3 is TGTGCCAGCAGCTTAAACACAGAGACCCAGTACTTC. Protein sequence: CASSLNTETQYF.

The chain joins TRBV5-1 to TRBJ2-7, with 7 bases fitting TRBD1. Germline V gene sequence: CDR1 SGHRS, CDR2 YFSETQ. V dropped 5 bases and J dropped 3; count of bases not matched to a gene: 5. The CDR3 contains 13 residues. Here the CDR3 DNA reads TGCGCCAGCAGGCGACAGGGATACTACGAGCAGTACTTC. Translation: CASRRQGYYEQYF.

The rearrangement uses TRBV10-3 and TRBJ2-1, with 9 bases fitting TRBD2. Germline CDR1 and CDR2: ENHRY and SYGVKD. The CDR3 contains 15 residues. The V and J ends lost 5 bases and 2 bases, in that order; junction bases with no gene match: 4. CDR3 residues: CAISLAGEAYNEQFF. The CDR3 nucleotides read TGTGCCATCAGTTTAGCGGGGGAGGCCTACAATGAGCAGTTCTTC.

The rearrangement uses TRBV28 and TRBJ2-1; D is perhaps TRBD2 (6 bases). The CDR3 is 14 residues long. V was shortened by 7 bases and J by 9 bases, with 19 bases between the two germline ends. Germline assignment: CDR1 MDHEN and CDR2 SYDVKM. DNA for the CDR3: TGTGCCAGCATCTCAGCGGGTCGGGGAGGTGAGCAGTTCTTC. Translating it yields CASISAGRGGEQFF.

This rearrangement joins TRBV6-1 to TRBJ2-2; D perhaps matches TRBD2 (5 bases). Trimming removed 7 bases at V and 0 bases at J, with 12 bases between. The CDR3 extends over 15 amino acids. Germline values: CDR1 MNHNS, CDR2 SASEGT. The CDR3 nucleotides are TGTGCCAGCAAACTGGAGGCTTCGAACACCGGGGAGCTGTTTTTT. It specifies CASKLEASNTGELFF.

The rearrangement joins TRBV5-1 to TRBJ2-5; 7 nucleotides match TRBD2. This CDR3 is 12 amino acids long. V was clipped by 7 bases and J by 4 bases; unmatched bases: 4. Germline V gene data show CDR1 as SGHRS and CDR2 as YFSETQ. CDR3 coding DNA: TGCGCCAGCGCGGGAGAGACAGAGACCCAGTACTTC. This translates into CASAGETETQYF. Full variable domain (remainder filled in from reference TRBV5-1 and TRBJ2-5): KAGVTQTPRYLIKTRGQQVTLSCSPISGHRSVSWYQQTPGQGLQFLFEYFSETQRNKGNFPGRFSGRQFSNSRSEMNVSTLELGDSALYLCASAGETETQYFGPGTRLLVL.

This clone came up a few times. The chain uses TRBV4-1 and TRBJ2-2; D gene ambiguous. This CDR3 contains 14 residues. Trimming shortened V by 4 bases and J by 4 bases, and 10 bases separated the two germline ends. Germline CDR1 reads MGHRA; CDR2 reads YSYEKL. CDR3 sequence (DNA): TGCGCCAGCAGCCTTTATTTGGGCACCGGGGAGCTGTTTTTT. Its translation: CASSLYLGTGELFF.

V and J are TRBV18 and TRBJ1-1; 9 bases fit TRBD1. Germline V lookup: CDR1 KGHSH, CDR2 LQKENI. V was pared by 6 bases and J by 4 bases, with 9 bases of the junction left unmatched. This CDR3 region has 15 residues. CDR3 protein: CASSQGQGSVTEAFF. In DNA form, the CDR3 reads TGTGCCAGCTCGCAGGGACAGGGTTCGGTCACTGAAGCTTTCTTT.

V and J are TRBV5-1 and TRBJ1-2; D remains unclear. V gave up 0 bases and J gave up 7 bases, with 13 bases separating them. The CDR3 covers 14 residues. The germline CDR1 and CDR2 sequences are SGHRS and YFSETQ. In DNA form, the CDR3 reads TGCGCCAGCAGCTTGGGGGTTTCTTTGGGTGGCTACACCTTC. Its translation: CASSLGVSLGGYTF.

The genes are TRBV5-1 and TRBJ2-5, with a tentative D call TRBD1 (6 bases). Deletions cut 3 bases from V and 5 bases from J, with 17 bases between. This CDR3 is built from 15 residues. CDR1 is SGHRS and CDR2 is YFSETQ in the germline V gene. The CDR3 spells CASSSQQGSWETQYF. As DNA, the CDR3 is TGCGCCAGCAGCTCCCAGCAGGGGTCATGGGAGACCCAGTACTTC.

The J gene is TRBJ2-1, the V gene TRBV7-3; 7 nucleotides line up with TRBD2. With 2 bases clipped from V and 1 base from J, the junction kept 5 bases outside the gene matches. CDR3 size: 16 residues. Germline V gene sequence: CDR1 SGHTA, CDR2 FQGTGA. The CDR3 DNA follows: TGTGCCAGCAGCTTATACGGGGGGACTTCCTACAATGAGCAGTTCTTC. It codes for CASSLYGGTSYNEQFF.

For this clone: At one of its ends the junction is not consistent with the germline gene, which may arise from a read error. CDR3 DNA: TGTGCCAGCAGGGAAGAGGCCTACGAGCAGTACTTC. It translates to CASREEAYEQYF. The chain joins TRBV2 to TRBJ2-7; no reliable D call. The CDR3 covers 12 residues. Germline-derived CDR1 and CDR2 are SNHLY and FYNNEI. Filled out from reference TRBV2 and TRBJ2-7, the complete variable domain reads EPEVTQTPSHQVTQMGQEVILRCVPISNHLYFYWYRQILGQKVEFLVSFYNNEISEKSEIFDDQFSVERPDGSNFTLKIRSTKLEDSAMYFCASREEAYEQYFGPGTRLTVT.

The chain uses TRBV28 and TRBJ1-5; a possible D gene is TRBD1 (5 bases). CDR3 size: 14 residues. Trimming took off 6 bases at V and 8 bases at J, with 17 bases between the two ends. Germline values: CDR1 MDHEN, CDR2 SYDVKM. The CDR3 region is CASSAGGYIKPQHF. The CDR3 nucleotides read TGTGCCAGCAGCGCCGGGGGTTACATCAAGCCCCAGCATTTT. Full variable domain (missing parts from reference TRBV28 and TRBJ1-5): DVKVTQSSRYLVKRTGEKVFLECVQDMDHENMFWYRQDPGLGLRLIYFSYDVKMKEKGDIPEGYSVSREKKERFSLILESASTNQTSMYLCASSAGGYIKPQHFGDGTRLSIL.

The chain uses TRBV4-2 and TRBJ2-5; 10 bases fit TRBD2. The junction had 6 bases not matched to a gene; V was cut back by 0 bases and J by 5 bases. Germline loops: CDR1 LGHNA, CDR2 YNFKEQ. This CDR3 is built from 16 residues. CDR3 region: CASSQDQGSGGETQYF. The CDR3 DNA is TGTGCCAGCAGCCAAGATCAGGGTAGCGGGGGGGAGACCCAGTACTTC.

V usage is TRBV27 and J usage is TRBJ1-2; 9 bases agree with TRBD1. Germline CDR1 and CDR2: MNHEY and SMNVEV (reference sequence). The CDR3 covers 13 residues. With 6 bases clipped from V and 7 bases from J, the junction kept 6 bases outside the gene matches. The CDR3 nucleotides read TGTGCCAGCAGGTTACAGGGGGCGGGTGGCTACACCTTC. It codes for CASRLQGAGGYTF.

This chain's CDR3 is CASSKALTSGRGPYEQYF. In nucleotides, the CDR3 is TGTGCCAGCAGCAAAGCGCTGACTAGCGGGAGGGGGCCTTACGAGCAGTACTTC. This rearrangement joins TRBV21-1 to TRBJ2-7; TRBD2 is the table's D call, not checked against the DNA. TRBV21-1 is a recognized pseudogene. The CDR3 is made up of 18 amino acids.